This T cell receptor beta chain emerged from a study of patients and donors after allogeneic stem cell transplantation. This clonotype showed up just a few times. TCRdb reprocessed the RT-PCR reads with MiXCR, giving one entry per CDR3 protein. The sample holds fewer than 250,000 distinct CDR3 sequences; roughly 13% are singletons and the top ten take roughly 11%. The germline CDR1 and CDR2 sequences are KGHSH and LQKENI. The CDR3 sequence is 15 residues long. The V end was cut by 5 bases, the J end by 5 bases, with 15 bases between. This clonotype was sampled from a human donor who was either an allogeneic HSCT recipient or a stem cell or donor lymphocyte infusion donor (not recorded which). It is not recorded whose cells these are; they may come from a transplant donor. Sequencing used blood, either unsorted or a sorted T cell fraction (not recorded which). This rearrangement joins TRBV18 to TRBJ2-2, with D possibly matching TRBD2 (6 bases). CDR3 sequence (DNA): TGTGCCAGCTCAAGACTGGACGGAGGGACCGGGGAGCTGTTTTTT. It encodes CASSRLDGGTGELFF.